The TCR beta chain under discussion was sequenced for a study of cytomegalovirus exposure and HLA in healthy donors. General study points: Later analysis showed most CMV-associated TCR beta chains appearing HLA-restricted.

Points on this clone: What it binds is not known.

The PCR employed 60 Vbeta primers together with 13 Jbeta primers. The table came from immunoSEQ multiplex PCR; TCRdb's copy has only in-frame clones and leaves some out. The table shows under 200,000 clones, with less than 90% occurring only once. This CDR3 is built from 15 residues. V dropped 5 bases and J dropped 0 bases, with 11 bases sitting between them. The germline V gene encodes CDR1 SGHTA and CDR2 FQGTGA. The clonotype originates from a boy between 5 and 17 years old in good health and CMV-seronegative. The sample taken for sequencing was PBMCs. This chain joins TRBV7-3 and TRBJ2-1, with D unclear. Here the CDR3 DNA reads TGTGCCAGCAGCCCCCAGATCCCCTCCTACAATGAGCAGTTCTTC. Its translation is CASSPQIPSYNEQFF.